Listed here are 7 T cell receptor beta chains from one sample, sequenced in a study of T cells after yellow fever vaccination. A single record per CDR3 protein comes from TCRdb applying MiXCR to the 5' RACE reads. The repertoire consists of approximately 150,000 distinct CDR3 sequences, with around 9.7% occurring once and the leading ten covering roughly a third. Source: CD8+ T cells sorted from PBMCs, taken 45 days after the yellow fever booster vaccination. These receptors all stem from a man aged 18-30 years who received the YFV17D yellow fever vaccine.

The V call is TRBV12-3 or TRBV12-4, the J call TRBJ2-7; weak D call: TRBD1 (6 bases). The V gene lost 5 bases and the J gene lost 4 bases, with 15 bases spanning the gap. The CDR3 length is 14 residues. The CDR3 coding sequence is TGTGCCAGCAGTCCCGGGACATTCTTATACGAGCAGTACTTC. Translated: CASSPGTFLYEQYF.

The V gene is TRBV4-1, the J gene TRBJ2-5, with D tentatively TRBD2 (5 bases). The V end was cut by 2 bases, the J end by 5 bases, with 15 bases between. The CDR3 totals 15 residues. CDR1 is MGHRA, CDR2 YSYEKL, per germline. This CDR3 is CASSQSIGLAETQYF. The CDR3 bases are TGCGCCAGCAGCCAATCAATAGGGCTAGCTGAGACCCAGTACTTC.

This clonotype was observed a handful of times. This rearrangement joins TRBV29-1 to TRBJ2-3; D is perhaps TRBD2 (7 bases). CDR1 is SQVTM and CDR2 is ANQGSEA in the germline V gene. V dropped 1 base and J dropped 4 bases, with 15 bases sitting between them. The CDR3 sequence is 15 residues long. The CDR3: CSVEAGRGQPDTQYF. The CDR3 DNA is TGCAGCGTTGAAGCTGGGCGGGGGCAACCAGATACGCAGTATTTT.

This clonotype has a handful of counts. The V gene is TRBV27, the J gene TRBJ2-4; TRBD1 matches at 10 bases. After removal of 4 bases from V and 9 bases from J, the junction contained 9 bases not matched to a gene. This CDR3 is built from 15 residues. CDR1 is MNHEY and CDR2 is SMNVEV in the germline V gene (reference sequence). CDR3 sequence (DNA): TGTGCCAGCAGTTCCCGGGACAGGGGATTGAGCATTCAGTACTTC. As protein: CASSSRDRGLSIQYF.

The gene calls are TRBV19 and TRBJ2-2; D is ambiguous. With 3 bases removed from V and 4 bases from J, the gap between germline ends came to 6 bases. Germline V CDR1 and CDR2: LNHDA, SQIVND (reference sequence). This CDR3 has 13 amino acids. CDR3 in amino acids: CASSILATGELFF. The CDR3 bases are TGTGCCAGTAGTATTTTAGCCACCGGGGAGCTGTTTTTT.

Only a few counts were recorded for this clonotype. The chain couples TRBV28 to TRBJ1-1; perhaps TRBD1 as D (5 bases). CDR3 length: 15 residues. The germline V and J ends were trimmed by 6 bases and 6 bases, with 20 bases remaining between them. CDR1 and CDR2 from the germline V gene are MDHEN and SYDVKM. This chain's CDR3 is CASRRTLAGEAEAFF. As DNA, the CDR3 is TGTGCCAGCAGACGTACCCTTGCGGGGGAGGCTGAAGCTTTCTTT.

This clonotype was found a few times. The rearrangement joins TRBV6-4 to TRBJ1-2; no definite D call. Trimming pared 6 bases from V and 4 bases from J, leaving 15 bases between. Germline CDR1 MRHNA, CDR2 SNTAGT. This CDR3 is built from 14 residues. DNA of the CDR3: TGTGCCAGCAGCGTAGGAGGCGAGAGCTATGGCTACACCTTC. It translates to CASSVGGESYGYTF.